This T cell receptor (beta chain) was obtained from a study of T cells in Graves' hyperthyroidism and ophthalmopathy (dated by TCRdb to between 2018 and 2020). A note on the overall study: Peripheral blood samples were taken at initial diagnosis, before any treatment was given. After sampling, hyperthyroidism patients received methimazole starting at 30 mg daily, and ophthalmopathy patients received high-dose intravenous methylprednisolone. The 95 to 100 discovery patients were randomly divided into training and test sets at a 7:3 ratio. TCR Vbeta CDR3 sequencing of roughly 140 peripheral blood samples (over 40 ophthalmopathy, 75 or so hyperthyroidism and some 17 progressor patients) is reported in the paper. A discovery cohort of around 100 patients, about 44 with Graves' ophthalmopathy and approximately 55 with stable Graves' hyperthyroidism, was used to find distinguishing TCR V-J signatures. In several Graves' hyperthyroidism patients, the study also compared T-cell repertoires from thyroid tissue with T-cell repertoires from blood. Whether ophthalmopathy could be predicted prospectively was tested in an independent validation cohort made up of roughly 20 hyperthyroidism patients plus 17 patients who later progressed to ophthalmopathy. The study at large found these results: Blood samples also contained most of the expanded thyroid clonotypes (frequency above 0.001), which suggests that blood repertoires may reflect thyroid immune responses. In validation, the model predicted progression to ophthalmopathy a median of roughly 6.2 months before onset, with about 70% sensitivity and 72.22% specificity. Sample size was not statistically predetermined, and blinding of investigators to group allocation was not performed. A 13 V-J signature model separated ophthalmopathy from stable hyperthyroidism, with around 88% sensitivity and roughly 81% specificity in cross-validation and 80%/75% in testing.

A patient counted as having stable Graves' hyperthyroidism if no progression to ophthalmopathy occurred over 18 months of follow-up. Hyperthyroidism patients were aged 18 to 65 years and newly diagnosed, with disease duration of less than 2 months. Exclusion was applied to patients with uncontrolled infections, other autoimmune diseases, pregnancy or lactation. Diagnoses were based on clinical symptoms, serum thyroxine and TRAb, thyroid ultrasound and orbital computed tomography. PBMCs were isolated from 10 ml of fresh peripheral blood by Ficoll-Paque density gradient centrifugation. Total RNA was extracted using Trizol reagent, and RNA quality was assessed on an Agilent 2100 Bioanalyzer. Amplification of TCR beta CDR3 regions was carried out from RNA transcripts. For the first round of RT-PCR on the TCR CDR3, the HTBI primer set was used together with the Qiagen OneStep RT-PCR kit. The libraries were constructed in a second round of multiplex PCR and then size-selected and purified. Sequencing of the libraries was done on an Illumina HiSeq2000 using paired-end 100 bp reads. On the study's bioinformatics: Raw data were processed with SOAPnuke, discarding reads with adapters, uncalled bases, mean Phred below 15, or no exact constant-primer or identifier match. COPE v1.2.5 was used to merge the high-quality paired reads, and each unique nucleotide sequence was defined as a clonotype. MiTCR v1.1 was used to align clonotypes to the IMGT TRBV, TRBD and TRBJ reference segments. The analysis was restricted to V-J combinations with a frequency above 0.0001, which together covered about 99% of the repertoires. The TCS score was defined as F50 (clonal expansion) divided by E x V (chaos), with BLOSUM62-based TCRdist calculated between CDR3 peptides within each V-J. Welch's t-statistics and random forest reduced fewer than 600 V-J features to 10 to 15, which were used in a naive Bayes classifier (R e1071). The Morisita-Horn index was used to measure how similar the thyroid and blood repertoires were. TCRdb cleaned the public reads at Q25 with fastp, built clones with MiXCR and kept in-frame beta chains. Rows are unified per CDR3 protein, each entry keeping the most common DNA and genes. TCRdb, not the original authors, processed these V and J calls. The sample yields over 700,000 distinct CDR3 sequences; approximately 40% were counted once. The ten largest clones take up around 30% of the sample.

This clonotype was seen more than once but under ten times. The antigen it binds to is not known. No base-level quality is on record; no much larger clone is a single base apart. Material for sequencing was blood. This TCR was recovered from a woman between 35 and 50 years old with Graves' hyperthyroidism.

CDR3 region: CSAVSGGRGDNQPQHF. The sequence in DNA is TGCAGTGCTGTCTCAGGGGGGCGCGGTGACAATCAGCCCCAGCATTTT. The sequence is built from TRBV20-1 and TRBJ1-5; 7 of the junction bases match TRBD1. From its cysteine to its phenylalanine, the CDR3 spans 16 amino acids. CDR3 DNA is the only sequence kept; it has 48 bases, read in frame from the first base. In the germline V gene (reference sequence), CDR1 corresponds to DFQATT and CDR2 to SNEGSKA. Relative to germline, V is missing 5 bases and J is missing 3 bases, with 13 bases of the junction outside any gene match.